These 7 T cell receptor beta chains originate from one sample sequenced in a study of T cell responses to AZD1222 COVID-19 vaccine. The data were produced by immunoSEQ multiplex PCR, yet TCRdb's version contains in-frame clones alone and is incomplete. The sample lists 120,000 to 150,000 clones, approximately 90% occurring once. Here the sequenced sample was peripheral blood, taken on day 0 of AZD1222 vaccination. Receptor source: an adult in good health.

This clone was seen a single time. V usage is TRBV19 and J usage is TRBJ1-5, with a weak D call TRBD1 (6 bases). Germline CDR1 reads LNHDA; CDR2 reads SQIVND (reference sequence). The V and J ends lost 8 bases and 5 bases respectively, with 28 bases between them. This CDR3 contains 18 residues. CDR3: CASRGGKLVVAQDQPQHF. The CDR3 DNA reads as TGTGCCAGTCGAGGGGGGAAGTTAGTGGTCGCGCAAGATCAGCCCCAGCATTTT.

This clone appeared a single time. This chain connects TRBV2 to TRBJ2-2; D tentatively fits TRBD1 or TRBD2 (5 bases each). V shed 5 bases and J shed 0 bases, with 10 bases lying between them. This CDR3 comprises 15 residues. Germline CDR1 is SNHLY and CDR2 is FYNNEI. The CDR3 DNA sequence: TGTGCCAGCAGTATTGAGGGGTCGAACACCGGGGAGCTGTTTTTT. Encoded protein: CASSIEGSNTGELFF. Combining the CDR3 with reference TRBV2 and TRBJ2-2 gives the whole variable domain EPEVTQTPSHQVTQMGQEVILRCVPISNHLYFYWYRQILGQKVEFLVSFYNNEISEKSEIFDDQFSVERPDGSNFTLKIRSTKLEDSAMYFCASSIEGSNTGELFFGEGSRLTVL.

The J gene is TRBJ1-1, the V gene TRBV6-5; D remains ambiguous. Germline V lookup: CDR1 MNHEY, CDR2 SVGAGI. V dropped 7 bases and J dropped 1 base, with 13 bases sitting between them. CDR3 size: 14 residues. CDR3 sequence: CASKGVWGNTEAFF. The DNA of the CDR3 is TGTGCCAGCAAGGGCGTGTGGGGGAACACTGAAGCTTTCTTT.

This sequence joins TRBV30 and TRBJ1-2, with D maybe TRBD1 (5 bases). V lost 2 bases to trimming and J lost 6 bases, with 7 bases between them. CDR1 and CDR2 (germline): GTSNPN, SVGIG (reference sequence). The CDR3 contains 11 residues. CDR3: CAWSSGDGYTF. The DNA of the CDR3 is TGTGCCTGGAGTTCGGGGGATGGCTACACCTTC.

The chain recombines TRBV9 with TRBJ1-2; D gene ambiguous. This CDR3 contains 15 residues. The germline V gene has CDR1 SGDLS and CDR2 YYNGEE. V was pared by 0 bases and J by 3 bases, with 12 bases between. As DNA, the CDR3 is TGTGCCAGCAGCGTAGGAAGCGATTCTTACTATGGCTACACCTTC. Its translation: CASSVGSDSYYGYTF.

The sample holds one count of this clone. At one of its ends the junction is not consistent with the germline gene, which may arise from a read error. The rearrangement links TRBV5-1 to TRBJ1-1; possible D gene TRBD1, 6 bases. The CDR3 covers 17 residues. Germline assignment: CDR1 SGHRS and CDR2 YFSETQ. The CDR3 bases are TGTGCCAGCAGCTTGGGAAGGGACATCAAAATGAACACTGAAGCTTTCTTT. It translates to CASSLGRDIKMNTEAFF.

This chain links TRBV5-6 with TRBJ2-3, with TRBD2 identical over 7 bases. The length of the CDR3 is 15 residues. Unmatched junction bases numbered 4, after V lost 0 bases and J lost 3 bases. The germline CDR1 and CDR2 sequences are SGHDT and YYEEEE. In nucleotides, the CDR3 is TGTGCCAGCAGCTTGGAGTGGCGGGAGACAGATACGCAGTATTTT. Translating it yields CASSLEWRETDTQYF.